The 24 T cell receptor beta chains given below trace back to one sample, sequenced in a study of patients and donors after allogeneic stem cell transplantation (dated by TCRdb to about 2020). Preparation of the library involved RT-PCR. Reads for this sample came from a NextSeq 550. The public reads were reprocessed in TCRdb via fastp at Q25 and MiXCR, keeping in-frame beta chains. Records with the same CDR3 protein are collapsed into one entry carrying the most frequent genes and DNA. The sample table shows hundreds of thousands of distinct CDR3 sequences, and 16% are seen once. Jointly, the top ten make up around 7.2% of the sample. Material: blood, either unsorted or a sorted T cell fraction (not recorded which). The receptors stem from a human donor who was either an allogeneic HSCT recipient or a stem cell or donor lymphocyte infusion donor (not recorded which). It is not recorded whose cells these are; they may come from a transplant donor.

This clonotype was counted a few times. V is TRBV5-1 and J is TRBJ1-5; no clear D. Germline loops: CDR1 SGHRS, CDR2 YFSETQ. Trimming shortened V by 2 bases and J by 2 bases, and 17 bases separated the two germline ends. The CDR3 is 17 residues long. CDR3 residues: CASSFGPASRGNQPQHF. The CDR3 DNA reads as TGCGCCAGCAGCTTTGGGCCAGCATCAAGGGGCAATCAGCCCCAGCATTTT.

J is TRBJ2-1 and V is TRBV27; TRBD2 matches at 10 bases. This CDR3 region has 17 residues. After removal of 5 bases from V and 7 bases from J, the junction contained 14 bases not matched to a gene. The V gene's germline CDR1 is MNHEY and CDR2 SMNVEV (reference sequence). The CDR3 DNA follows: TGTGCCAGCAGTCGACCGGGTCTAGCGGGAGCACGTAATGAGCAGTTCTTC. Encoded protein: CASSRPGLAGARNEQFF.

This clonotype was recorded at least ten times. The V gene is TRBV6-6, the J gene TRBJ1-1, with D possibly being TRBD1 (5 bases). The ends were cut back, 8 bases at V and 3 bases at J, with 10 bases in the middle. Germline CDR1 MNHNY, CDR2 SVGAGI (reference sequence). The CDR3 has 12 residues. This CDR3 reads CASHRGYTEAFF. CDR3 sequence (DNA): TGTGCCAGCCATCGGGGGTACACTGAAGCTTTCTTT.

This clonotype was detected only a few times. At one end, the junction sequence differs from germline, possibly due to a read error. DNA for the CDR3: TGTGCCGGCAGGGAAGGAGGCACCGGGGAGCTGTTTTTT. Protein product: CAGREGGTGELFF. The V gene is TRBV6-1, the J gene TRBJ2-2; D could derive from TRBD1 or TRBD2 (5 bases each). There are 13 residues in the CDR3. Germline-derived CDR1 and CDR2 are MNHNS and SASEGT.

This clonotype was counted between two and nine times. V and J are TRBV7-3 and TRBJ2-5, with 9 bases aligning to TRBD2. V lost 5 bases and J lost 3; bases outside the gene matches: 4. CDR1 is SGHTA, CDR2 FQGTGA, per germline. CDR3 length: 14 amino acids. The CDR3 loop reads CASSRSSGEETQYF. The DNA for the CDR3 is TGTGCCAGCAGCAGATCTAGCGGGGAAGAGACCCAGTACTTC.

The chain employs TRBV6-1 and TRBJ1-1; 7 bases line up with TRBD1. Per the germline V gene, CDR1 is MNHNS and CDR2 is SASEGT. The CDR3 runs to 14 residues. With 6 bases clipped from V and 6 bases from J, the junction kept 10 bases outside the gene matches. In nucleotides, the CDR3 is TGTGCCAGCAGCCCCTGGGGAGGGGGCTCTGAAGCTTTCTTT. This gives the protein CASSPWGGGSEAFF.

This clonotype was observed at least ten times. The chain has TRBV20-1 and TRBJ2-1; either TRBD1 or TRBD2 may supply D (5 bases each). Germline values: CDR1 DFQATT, CDR2 SNEGSKA (reference sequence). V was trimmed by 3 bases and J by 5 bases, leaving 14 bases between them. The CDR3 runs 14 residues. CDR3 residues: CSARGVTGNNEQFF. The CDR3 nucleotides read TGCAGTGCTAGGGGGGTCACTGGGAACAATGAGCAGTTCTTC.

The genes are TRBV5-1 and TRBJ2-1, with D hard to call. V lost 4 bases to trimming and J lost 8 bases, with 13 bases between them. The CDR3 runs to 13 residues. In germline, CDR1 is SGHRS, CDR2 YFSETQ. The CDR3 region has the DNA TGCGCCAGCAGCCCCTCGGTGACCGATGAGCAGTTCTTC. Protein sequence: CASSPSVTDEQFF.

The chain couples TRBV3-1 to TRBJ2-5; D remains ambiguous. Trimming left V 0 bases short and J 5 bases short, with 10 bases between. CDR3 length: 14 residues. Germline V gene sequence: CDR1 LGHDT, CDR2 YNNKEL (reference sequence). CDR3 loop: CASSQDLLRETQYF. The CDR3 DNA reads as TGTGCCAGCAGCCAAGATCTACTAAGGGAGACCCAGTACTTC.

This clonotype appeared once. The chain carries TRBV24-1 and TRBJ2-1; D unclear. Germline assignment: CDR1 KGHDR and CDR2 SFDVKD. V was clipped by 4 bases and J by 1 base, with 16 bases between them. The CDR3 has 17 residues. CDR3 sequence reads: CATSDRATIGSYNEQFF. The CDR3 DNA reads TGTGCCACCAGTGACCGAGCCACAATCGGGTCCTACAATGAGCAGTTCTTC.

This clonotype has a handful of counts. V is TRBV4-3 and J is TRBJ2-1; 9 bases match TRBD2. This CDR3 is built from 15 residues. V lost 3 bases, J lost 4 bases, and 4 bases stayed unmatched. Germline V gene data show CDR1 as LGHNA and CDR2 as YSLEER. The CDR3 is CASSHRTSAYNEQFF. In DNA, the CDR3 is TGCGCCAGCAGCCACCGGACTAGCGCATACAATGAGCAGTTCTTC.

The J gene is TRBJ2-7, the V gene TRBV24-1, with 9 bases identical to TRBD2. The junction had 16 bases not matched to a gene; V was cut back by 6 bases and J by 2 bases. Per the germline V gene, CDR1 is KGHDR and CDR2 is SFDVKD. The CDR3 consists of 18 residues. CDR3 sequence reads: CATSPGALSGRGTYEQYF. The CDR3 coding sequence is TGTGCCACCAGTCCCGGGGCCCTTAGCGGGAGAGGGACCTACGAGCAGTACTTC.

This clonotype occurred a few times. This chain connects TRBV20-1 to TRBJ1-2, with D perhaps matching TRBD1 (5 bases). The CDR3 is 14 amino acids. Trimming took off 6 bases at V and 4 bases at J, with 18 bases between the two ends. Germline CDR1 DFQATT, CDR2 SNEGSKA (reference sequence). As DNA, the CDR3 is TGCAGTGCCAGGGATCTCTTATGGCCCTATGGCTACACCTTC. Amino acids: CSARDLLWPYGYTF.

This clonotype was observed a handful of times. DNA of the CDR3: TGTGCCAGCAGTACCTCGACGGCTACCTACGAGCAGTACTTC. The encoded protein is CASSTSTATYEQYF. This rearrangement joins TRBV27 to TRBJ2-7; D is undetermined. Germline V CDR1 and CDR2: MNHEY, SMNVEV (reference sequence). This CDR3 region has 14 residues. V lost 5 bases and J 2 bases, leaving 13 bases between the germline ends.

This clonotype was seen ten or more times. The chain links TRBV12-3 or TRBV12-4 to TRBJ2-1, with D perhaps given as TRBD1 or TRBD2 (7 bases each). The CDR3 has 17 residues. Trimming left V 3 bases short and J 6 bases short, with 21 bases between. The CDR3 DNA follows: TGTGCCAGCAGTTTTGACAGGGCCGACCCGGGGGGCAATGAGCAGTTCTTC. Residues: CASSFDRADPGGNEQFF.

This clonotype was detected ten times or more. The V call is TRBV7-2, the J call TRBJ2-5; 11 bases are shared with TRBD2. V trimming: 1 base; J trimming: 2 bases; junction bases outside the gene matches: 6. Germline V lookup: CDR1 SGHTA, CDR2 FQGNSA. This CDR3 contains 17 residues. The CDR3, as DNA: TGTGCCAGCAGCTTAGGACTAGCGGGGTGGTTACAAGAGACCCAGTACTTC. Its protein is CASSLGLAGWLQETQYF.

This chain links TRBV20-1 with TRBJ2-5, with 11 bases aligning to TRBD2. This CDR3 is 13 amino acids long. CDR1 is DFQATT, CDR2 SNEGSKA, per germline (reference sequence). The CDR3 region is CIAIAGGLETQYF. CDR3 in DNA: TGCATTGCAATAGCGGGGGGGCTGGAGACCCAGTACTTC.

The sample holds a few counts of this clonotype. The chain carries TRBV5-1 and TRBJ2-7; 10 positions match TRBD2. The CDR3 consists of 14 residues. CDR1 is SGHRS, CDR2 YFSETQ, per germline. J gave up 1 base and V 7 bases, and 5 bases lay outside the gene matches. CDR3 amino acids: CASGWTSGSYEQYF. CDR3 bases: TGCGCCAGCGGCTGGACTAGCGGATCCTACGAGCAGTACTTC.

This clonotype was seen more than once but under ten times. CDR3 amino acids: CASSQPLLETQYF. As DNA, the CDR3 is TGTGCCAGCAGCCAACCTCTACTGGAGACCCAGTACTTC. V usage is TRBV4-2 and J usage is TRBJ2-5; D call uncertain. V lost 2 bases to trimming and J lost 5 bases, with 9 bases between them. Germline CDR1 LGHNA, CDR2 YNFKEQ. This CDR3 spans 13 amino acids.

A few counts support this clonotype. The genes are TRBV29-1 and TRBJ1-2; perhaps TRBD1 as D (5 bases). This CDR3 has 12 amino acids. Trimming took off 7 bases at V and 4 bases at J, with 13 bases between the two ends. Germline CDR1 reads SQVTM; CDR2 reads ANQGSEA. The CDR3 here is CSADPGTYGYTF. DNA for the CDR3: TGCAGCGCCGACCCGGGGACCTATGGCTACACCTTC.

This clonotype was counted between two and nine times. V and J are TRBV7-3 and TRBJ2-3, with D maybe TRBD1 (5 bases). Trimming pared 4 bases from V and 5 bases from J, leaving 10 bases between. The germline V gene encodes CDR1 SGHTA and CDR2 FQGTGA. This CDR3 has 13 residues. This chain's CDR3 is CASSSDRLDTQYF. The CDR3 coding sequence is TGTGCCAGCAGCTCTGACAGATTAGATACGCAGTATTTT.

This clonotype was counted between two and nine times. The chain couples TRBV5-1 to TRBJ1-2; the match to TRBD1 covers 7 bases. The CDR3 sequence is 13 residues long. In germline, CDR1 is SGHRS, CDR2 YFSETQ. V shed 7 bases, J shed 8 bases, and the junction held 11 bases outside the gene matches. In DNA form, the CDR3 reads TGCGCCAGCGATCCGTTAGGGGGCGGCGGCTACACCTTC. It specifies CASDPLGGGGYTF.

This clonotype was observed many times. V is TRBV9 and J is TRBJ1-1, with D unclear. The V and J ends lost 4 bases and 0 bases respectively, with 10 bases between them. The germline V gene has CDR1 SGDLS and CDR2 YYNGEE. The CDR3 has 14 residues. CDR3 DNA sequence: TGTGCCAGCAGCCCTCAGAATTTGAACACTGAAGCTTTCTTT. It is translated as CASSPQNLNTEAFF. The full variable domain, its missing parts supplied by reference TRBV9 and TRBJ1-1, is DSGVTQTPKHLITATGQRVTLRCSPRSGDLSVYWYQQSLDQGLQFLIQYYNGEERAKGNILERFSAQQFPDLHSELNLSSLELGDSALYFCASSPQNLNTEAFFGQGTRLTVV.

The genes are TRBV14 and TRBJ1-4, with 7 bases matching TRBD1. The junction had 18 bases not matched to a gene; V was cut back by 3 bases and J by 14 bases. This CDR3 has 16 residues. Germline values: CDR1 SGHDN, CDR2 FVKESK. The chain's CDR3 is CASSHFPGTAPRGLFF. The CDR3 nucleotides are TGTGCCAGCAGCCATTTCCCCGGGACAGCTCCGAGAGGGCTGTTTTTT.